This T cell receptor (beta chain) emerged from a study of shared clonotypes between healthy human individuals. Across the whole study: CD4 naive and CD4 memory each took three plates per donor, while CD8 naive took two and CD8 memory one.

Note on this clone: Its antigen is undetermined.

Clones were sequenced by immunoSEQ multiplex PCR, and TCRdb holds only the in-frame ones, with some missing. This table holds almost 750,000 clones, over 60% found once. CDR3 size: 14 residues. Germline assignment: CDR1 MNHNS and CDR2 SASEGT. V was clipped by 4 bases and J by 1 base, with 8 bases between them. The study, taken as a whole, reports: Generation probabilities of non-shared clonotypes were lower (relative to those shared by all four donors).

The source is a woman in her thirties in good health. The sample comprised memory CD4+ T cells sorted from blood. Subset specified: CD45RA-negative fraction. The chain links TRBV6-1 to TRBJ1-5, with D tentatively TRBD1 (6 bases). This CDR3 is CASSVGGSNQPQHF. CDR3 coding DNA: TGTGCCAGCAGTGTTGGGGGCAGCAATCAGCCCCAGCATTTT.